This is a list of T cell receptor beta chains from one sample in a study of OX40 agonist ivuxolimab in advanced cancers. Only in-frame clones appear in the TCRdb table, and some are missing; sequencing was by immunoSEQ multiplex PCR. The repertoire consists of 70,000 to 80,000 clones, with approximately 90% occurring once and the leading ten covering under 1.5%. The specimen comprised CD4+ or CD8+ T cells sorted from blood, sampled in a trial of the OX40 agonist ivuxolimab. These receptors were obtained from an adult with an advanced solid tumor such as melanoma, head and neck, liver or kidney cancer. The CDR3 runs from the conserved cysteine through the conserved F or W. The order of the fields is J gene, V gene, D gene, CDR3 DNA, CDR3 protein. The D gene is left open where the match is weak.

j_gene: TRBJ1-5
v_gene: TRBV4-1
d_gene: NA
CDR3nt: TGCGCCAGCAGCCAAGGGGCAGGGCCGGGTCAGCCCCAGCATTTT
CDR3aa: CASSQGAGPGQPQHF

j_gene: TRBJ1-2
v_gene: TRBV4-1
d_gene: NA
CDR3nt: TGCGCCAGCAGCCAAGAGTCAGCAGCCGTAAGGGGCTACACCTTC
CDR3aa: CASSQESAAVRGYTF

j_gene: TRBJ1-2
v_gene: TRBV28
d_gene: NA
CDR3nt: TGTGCCAGCAGTTTGTCCTTCTATGGCTACACCTTC
CDR3aa: CASSLSFYGYTF

j_gene: TRBJ2-7
v_gene: TRBV5-6
d_gene: NA
CDR3nt: TGTGCCAGCAGCTTGCAGGGGCAGGGATCGCGCGAGCAGTACTTC
CDR3aa: CASSLQGQGSREQYF

j_gene: TRBJ2-1
v_gene: TRBV6-1
d_gene: NA
CDR3nt: TGTGCCAGCAGTGACAGATACTTTAACAATGAGCAGTTCTTC
CDR3aa: CASSDRYFNNEQFF

j_gene: TRBJ1-5
v_gene: TRBV19
d_gene: TRBD1
CDR3nt: TGTGCCACCAGACAGGGGGCGTCAAATCAGCCCCAGCATTTT
CDR3aa: CATRQGASNQPQHF

j_gene: TRBJ1-1
v_gene: TRBV28
d_gene: NA
CDR3nt: TGTGCCAGCCAACCCCCCCCCACGAACACTGAAGCTTTCTTT
CDR3aa: CASQPPPTNTEAFF

j_gene: TRBJ1-3
v_gene: TRBV9
d_gene: NA
CDR3nt: TGTGCCAGCAGCGTAGCTATGGGGATCTCTGGAAACACCATATATTTT
CDR3aa: CASSVAMGISGNTIYF

j_gene: TRBJ1-5
v_gene: TRBV10-3
d_gene: TRBD1
CDR3nt: TGTGCCATCAGTGGTCAGGGGGGGGGCAATCAGCCCCAGCATTTT
CDR3aa: CAISGQGGGNQPQHF

j_gene: TRBJ2-1
v_gene: TRBV20-1
d_gene: NA
CDR3nt: TGCAGTGCTAGAGATGAGCAGTTCTTC
CDR3aa: CSARDEQFF

j_gene: TRBJ2-7
v_gene: TRBV7-9
d_gene: NA
CDR3nt: TGTGCCAGCAGCCTAGCCGCGGGGGAGCAGTACTTC
CDR3aa: CASSLAAGEQYF

j_gene: TRBJ2-1
v_gene: TRBV29-1
d_gene: NA
CDR3nt: TGCAGCGTTGTAATCGATGTGCAGCAGTTCTTC
CDR3aa: CSVVIDVQQFF

j_gene: TRBJ1-1
v_gene: TRBV7-9
d_gene: NA
CDR3nt: TGTGCCAGCAGCTTGCAGGGTGAGAGCACTGAAGCTTTCTTT
CDR3aa: CASSLQGESTEAFF

j_gene: TRBJ1-4
v_gene: TRBV28
d_gene: NA
CDR3nt: TGTGCCTGCAGGGGCGTGGGTGAAAAACTGTTTTTT
CDR3aa: CACRGVGEKLFF

j_gene: TRBJ1-5
v_gene: TRBV18
d_gene: NA
CDR3nt: TGTGCCAGCTCACCCGCCCGCCGGGGGGCGCTCGGCAATCAGCCCCAGCATTTT
CDR3aa: CASSPARRGALGNQPQHF

j_gene: TRBJ2-1
v_gene: TRBV5-1
d_gene: TRBD2
CDR3nt: TGCGCCAGCAGCAAGAGGACTAGCGGGACCTACAATGAGCAGTTCTTC
CDR3aa: CASSKRTSGTYNEQFF

j_gene: TRBJ1-1
v_gene: TRBV11-1
d_gene: TRBD1
CDR3nt: TGTGCCAGCAGCCTCCTCGGACAGGGTAACACTGAAGCTTTCTTT
CDR3aa: CASSLLGQGNTEAFF

j_gene: TRBJ2-7
v_gene: TRBV7-7
d_gene: TRBD2
CDR3nt: TGTGCTAGCAGCCCGAAGCGGGAGAGGTCCTACGAGCAGTACTTC
CDR3aa: CASSPKRERSYEQYF

j_gene: TRBJ2-5
v_gene: TRBV28
d_gene: NA
CDR3nt: TGTGCCAGCAGCTCCCCGACGGCGATAGAGACCCAGTACTTC
CDR3aa: CASSSPTAIETQYF

j_gene: TRBJ2-7
v_gene: TRBV2
d_gene: NA
CDR3nt: TGTGCCAGCAGTGAAGGGACTCGATACGAGCAGTACTTC
CDR3aa: CASSEGTRYEQYF